This T cell receptor beta chain was sequenced for a study of T cell responses to AZD1222 COVID-19 vaccine. The V and J ends lost 3 bases and 4 bases, in that order; junction bases with no gene match: 5. The CDR3 consists of 14 residues. Germline assignment: CDR1 MNHNS and CDR2 SASEGT. Data came from immunoSEQ multiplex PCR; TCRdb stores just in-frame clones and leaves some out. The table includes 120,000 to 150,000 clones, over 75% detected once. The sequence was collected from an adult who received the MenACWY meningococcal vaccine as a control. V gene TRBV6-1 combines with J gene TRBJ1-2; 7 nucleotides line up with TRBD1. Sequencing was performed on peripheral blood, taken 28 days after the second dose of the MenACWY control vaccine. As DNA, the CDR3 is TGTGCCAGCAGTGAGCAGGGGGTAAGCTATGGCTACACCTTC. This sequence encodes CASSEQGVSYGYTF.